One sample yielded the 3 T cell receptor beta chains listed below, sequenced in a study of vaccination effects on CD4 cells after COVID-19. Measured with immunoSEQ multiplex PCR; TCRdb has only the in-frame clones, and not every one. The sample has 50,000 to 75,000 clones, more than 80% seen once. Antigen-specific CD4+ T cells were first expanded with viral peptide pools by the ViraFEST assay and only then sequenced. The authors isolated CD4+ T cells after more than eight days of culture. Their antigens remain unidentified. The sample in question was CD4+ T cells from PBMCs cultured with HCoV-229E spike peptides, obtained before COVID-19 vaccination. Source of these receptors: a human donor who received a COVID-19 vaccine.

V usage is TRBV10-1 and J usage is TRBJ2-5; D might be TRBD2 (6 bases). The V end lost 5 bases, the J end lost 5 bases, and 15 bases lay between the germline ends. CDR3 length: 14 amino acids. Germline V gene data show CDR1 as WNHNN and CDR2 as SYGVQD (reference sequence). The CDR3 loop is CASSSGQDLETQYF. CDR3 bases: TGCGCCAGCAGTAGCGGGCAGGACCTTGAGACCCAGTACTTC.

The chain employs TRBV3-1 (or the pseudogene TRBV3-2) and TRBJ1-1; unclear D gene. V shed 0 bases and J shed 5 bases, with 10 bases lying between them. The CDR3 is 14 amino acids. CDR1 is LGHDT, CDR2 YNNKEL, per germline (reference sequence). In DNA, the CDR3 is TGTGCCAGCAGCCAAGACGGGATAAGGACTGAAGCTTTCTTT. Amino acid sequence: CASSQDGIRTEAFF.

The CDR3 spells CASSSAPGQSRYTF. The DNA of the CDR3 is TGTGCCAGCAGTTCCGCGCCTGGTCAGAGCCGCTACACCTTC. The genes are TRBV6-5 and TRBJ1-2; D call uncertain. CDR3 length: 14 residues. The germline CDR1 and CDR2 sequences are MNHEY and SVGAGI. Between the trimmed V and J ends, which lost 4 bases and 9 bases, there was a span of 18 bases.